The TCR beta chain under discussion was sequenced for a study of blood T cell repertoires in COVID-19. Study details: The United States, Italy and Spain were the sources of the acute and convalescent COVID-19 samples. T cells, B-cell-depleted T cells, or PBMCs supplied cDNA or gDNA.

Original processing notes: Cell counts per sample came from amplifying reference gene primers. Measured with immunoSEQ multiplex PCR; TCRdb has only the in-frame clones, and not every one. Clonal size and the V and J genes are those of that table, whereas D and trimming came from the DNA. The table records 65,000 to 90,000 clones, roughly 90% of them present only once. Seattle cases were enrolled at active infection and followed longitudinally. Trimming took 7 bases from V and 4 from J; bases not matched to a gene: 11. This CDR3 region has 15 residues. The V gene's germline CDR1 is MGHRA and CDR2 YSYEKL.

Sequencing was done on a sample of peripheral blood. This TCR was sampled from a man older than 75 with COVID-19, enrolled during active disease. The chain combines TRBV4-1 with TRBJ1-2; 8 positions agree with TRBD1. CDR3 sequence reads: CASNSGQGVSYGYTF. CDR3 nucleotide sequence: TGCGCCAGCAACTCCGGACAGGGAGTATCCTATGGCTACACCTTC.